This T cell receptor beta chain was identified during a study of kidney transplant recipient with SARS-CoV-2 infection. This clonotype was counted ten times or more. TCRdb re-analysed the reads in MiXCR, keeping a single row per CDR3 protein. The sample has 250,000 or so distinct CDR3 sequences, around 28% seen once. The CDR3 length is 15 residues. V was shortened by 3 bases and J by 2 bases, with 12 bases between the two germline ends. The germline CDR1 and CDR2 sequences are SGHNT and YYREEE (reference sequence). The material sequenced was a blood sample, taken at baseline and on roughly day 110 from a kidney transplant recipient. The clonotype was recovered from a male patient younger than 45 who had COVID-19 and was a kidney transplant recipient. Some T cells may trace back to the graft donor. The chain couples TRBV5-4 to TRBJ1-3; no clear D. The CDR3 region is CASSSRGGTGNTIYF. The CDR3 DNA reads TGTGCCAGCAGCTCCCGCGGCGGGACTGGAAACACCATATATTTT.